These 29 T cell receptor beta chains originate from one sample sequenced in a study of blood T cell repertoires in COVID-19. Some clones are missing from TCRdb's copy, which holds only in-frame ones; the method was immunoSEQ multiplex PCR. The table has around 100,000 clones, roughly nine tenths seen once; the top ten hold more than 5%. Sequences were obtained from peripheral blood. These receptors originate from a human donor in a cohort sampled during active COVID-19.

The chain recombines TRBV13 with TRBJ2-5; 10 bases are shared with TRBD2. The CDR3 is 17 amino acids. CDR1 and CDR2 from the germline V gene are PRHDT and FYEKMQ (reference sequence). Trimming took 4 bases from V and 0 from J; bases not matched to a gene: 8. The CDR3 DNA follows: TGTGCCAGCAGCTGGGGGGGTACTAGCGGGGACCAAGAGACCCAGTACTTC. Residues: CASSWGGTSGDQETQYF. Drawing the rest from reference TRBV13 and TRBJ2-5, the complete variable domain is AAGVIQSPRHLIKEKRETATLKCYPIPRHDTVYWYQQGPGQDPQFLISFYEKMQSDKGSIPDRFSAQQFSDYHSELNMSSLELGDSALYFCASSWGGTSGDQETQYFGPGTRLLVL.

V gene TRBV28 combines with J gene TRBJ2-1, with no clear D. CDR3 length: 12 amino acids. Trimming left V 2 bases short and J 8 bases short, with 7 bases between. Germline V CDR1 and CDR2: MDHEN, SYDVKM. In DNA form, the CDR3 reads TGTGCCAGCAGTTTACTCCCCCATGAGCAGTTCTTC. Amino acids: CASSLLPHEQFF.

The J gene is TRBJ2-3, the V gene TRBV7-3; TRBD2 agrees at 7 bases. This CDR3 spans 18 amino acids. The germline V gene encodes CDR1 SGHTA and CDR2 FQGTGA. The junction had 16 bases not matched to a gene; V was cut back by 2 bases and J by 5 bases. The CDR3 reads CASSLHPGGAGLLDTQYF. CDR3 nucleotide sequence: TGTGCCAGCAGCTTACACCCCGGAGGAGCGGGACTGTTAGATACGCAGTATTTT.

V is TRBV19 and J is TRBJ2-1, with 7 bases lining up with TRBD2. Germline-derived CDR1 and CDR2 are LNHDA and SQIVND (reference sequence). V trimming: 3 bases; J trimming: 5 bases; junction bases outside the gene matches: 10. This CDR3 has 16 amino acids. As DNA, the CDR3 is TGTGCCAGTAGTATTTTTGCGGCGGGGGTGAACAATGAGCAGTTCTTC. Translation gives CASSIFAAGVNNEQFF.

This clone was observed a few times. This chain connects TRBV11-3 to TRBJ2-3; D gene unclear. The germline V gene has CDR1 SGHNT and CDR2 YENEEA. The ends were cut back, 0 bases at V and 3 bases at J, with 4 bases in the middle. The length of the CDR3 is 13 residues. CDR3 sequence reads: CASSLESTDTQYF. CDR3 nucleotides: TGTGCCAGCAGCTTAGAGTCGACAGATACGCAGTATTTT.

Notes on this clone: The sample contains more than one DNA sequence encoding this CDR3. The rearrangement joins TRBV3-1 (or the pseudogene TRBV3-2) to TRBJ2-1; 12 bases are shared with TRBD2. This CDR3 has 16 residues. J was trimmed by 5 bases and V by 1 base; bases with no gene match: 3. CDR1 is LGHDT, CDR2 YNNKEL, per germline (reference sequence). The CDR3 nucleotides read TGTGCCAGCAGCCAAGGACTAGCGGGAGTCAACAATGAGCAGTTCTTC. Encoded protein: CASSQGLAGVNNEQFF.

The V and J genes are TRBV7-2 and TRBJ2-7; D is perhaps TRBD2 (5 bases). Germline V lookup: CDR1 SGHTA, CDR2 FQGNSA. The CDR3 spans 13 residues. CDR3 loop: CASSSRGSQRIEV. DNA of the CDR3: TGTGCCAGCAGCTCCCGTGGTTCCCAGCGGATCGAAGTG.

This rearrangement joins TRBV7-2 to TRBJ2-7, with D perhaps TRBD1 (6 bases). This CDR3 comprises 15 residues. V gave up 6 bases and J gave up 3 bases, with 18 bases separating them. Germline CDR1 and CDR2: SGHTA and FQGNSA. The CDR3 loop is CASRKTGFPDYEQYF. The CDR3 DNA follows: TGTGCCAGCAGAAAAACAGGGTTCCCCGACTACGAGCAGTACTTC.

This clone showed up just once. This sequence joins TRBV6-6 and TRBJ2-1; TRBD2 matches 10 bases. The germline V gene encodes CDR1 MNHNY and CDR2 SVGAGI (reference sequence). The junction had 7 bases not matched to a gene; V was cut back by 6 bases and J by 8 bases. The CDR3 has 14 residues. The CDR3 DNA is TGTGCCAGCAGGCCCAGCGGGGGGGTCGATGAGCAGTTCTTC. This sequence encodes CASRPSGGVDEQFF.

The chain recombines TRBV11-3 with TRBJ2-7; 7 bases line up with TRBD1. The CDR3 totals 13 residues. CDR1 is SGHNT, CDR2 YENEEA, per germline. V dropped 5 bases and J dropped 2; count of bases not matched to a gene: 3. The CDR3: CASSQGQTYEQYF. DNA for the CDR3: TGTGCCAGCAGCCAGGGACAGACCTACGAGCAGTACTTC.

CDR3 in DNA: TGCGCCAGCAGCTTGGGTGAGGGGGGGTCCTACAATGAGCAGTTCTTC. It encodes CASSLGEGGSYNEQFF. The chain employs TRBV5-1 and TRBJ2-1; TRBD2 is a possible D gene (7 bases). Trimming removed 0 bases at V and 1 base at J, with 11 bases between. Germline V gene sequence: CDR1 SGHRS, CDR2 YFSETQ. This CDR3 is built from 16 residues.

The genes are TRBV5-6 and TRBJ2-7; 9 nucleotides agree with TRBD2. Germline CDR1 reads SGHDT; CDR2 reads YYEEEE. V was clipped by 5 bases and J by 4 bases; unmatched bases: 7. The length of the CDR3 is 14 residues. The CDR3 DNA follows: TGTGCCAGCAGTTTCGGACTAGCGATATACGAGCAGTACTTC. This sequence encodes CASSFGLAIYEQYF.

This chain uses TRBV15 with TRBJ2-7; D is ambiguous. V was cut by 4 bases and J by 2 bases, with 9 bases left in between. CDR3 size: 13 residues. From germline, CDR1 is LNHNV and CDR2 YYDKDF (reference sequence). The CDR3 here is CATSIRQTYEQYF. Written as DNA, the CDR3 is TGTGCCACCAGCATTCGACAAACCTACGAGCAGTACTTC.

The gene calls are TRBV13 and TRBJ2-2; 10 nucleotides align to TRBD2. The V and J ends lost 6 bases and 6 bases, in that order; junction bases with no gene match: 4. The CDR3 totals 14 residues. CDR1 and CDR2 (germline): PRHDT, FYEKMQ (reference sequence). The CDR3 DNA reads TGTGCCAGCAGAGCGGGGGGGGATCCCGGGGAGCTGTTTTTT. It codes for CASRAGGDPGELFF.

This sequence joins TRBV27 and TRBJ1-2; 9 bases line up with TRBD1. CDR1 and CDR2 (germline): MNHEY, SMNVEV (reference sequence). Losses at the gene ends were 4 bases for V and 4 bases for J; bases not matched to a gene: 13. This CDR3 is built from 17 residues. CDR3 in amino acids: CASSYITGGRNTYGYTF. In DNA form, the CDR3 reads TGTGCCAGCAGTTATATAACAGGGGGCCGGAATACCTATGGCTACACCTTC.

The J gene is TRBJ2-5, the V gene TRBV28, with D tentatively TRBD2 (5 bases). The CDR3 contains 15 residues. V was shortened by 2 bases and J by 0 bases, with 10 bases between the two germline ends. Germline V gene data show CDR1 as MDHEN and CDR2 as SYDVKM. CDR3 DNA sequence: TGTGCCAGCAGTTTAGGACGGAGGTACCAAGAGACCCAGTACTTC. Amino acid sequence: CASSLGRRYQETQYF.

J is TRBJ1-5 and V is TRBV27; TRBD1 agrees at 7 bases. There are 15 residues in the CDR3. Trimming cost V 2 bases and J 7 bases; bases outside gene matches: 8. Looked up from germline, CDR1 is MNHEY and CDR2 is SMNVEV (reference sequence). The CDR3 coding sequence is TGTGCCAGCAGTTTAATAGGGGGCGACGGGCAGCCCCAGCATTTT. Its protein is CASSLIGGDGQPQHF.

The chain has TRBV19 and TRBJ2-1; 9 bases map to TRBD2. This CDR3 has 15 residues. With 7 bases clipped from V and 4 bases from J, the junction kept 8 bases outside the gene matches. Germline CDR1 reads LNHDA; CDR2 reads SQIVND (reference sequence). Written as DNA, the CDR3 is TGTGCCAGTACGATAGCGGGAGAGTTATACAATGAGCAGTTCTTC. Translation: CASTIAGELYNEQFF. The variable domain in full, completed from reference TRBV19 and TRBJ2-1, reads DGGITQSPKYLFRKEGQNVTLSCEQNLNHDAMYWYRQDPGQGLRLIYYSQIVNDFQKGDIAEGYSVSREKKESFPLTVTSAQKNPTAFYLCASTIAGELYNEQFFGPGTRLTVL.

CDR3 sequence (DNA): TGCGCCAGCAGCCAAGGGGGAGAGCGCACCGGGGAGCTGTTTTTT. Amino acid sequence: CASSQGGERTGELFF. V gene TRBV4-1 combines with J gene TRBJ2-2, with D perhaps TRBD2 (5 bases). Trimming left V 1 base short and J 4 bases short, with 10 bases between. Germline V CDR1 and CDR2: MGHRA, YSYEKL. This CDR3 spans 15 amino acids.

This clone was picked up one time. V is TRBV6-1 and J is TRBJ2-3; D gene uncertain. Germline values: CDR1 MNHNS, CDR2 SASEGT. V was shortened by 1 base and J by 6 bases, with 11 bases between the two germline ends. The CDR3 has 14 residues. CDR3 nucleotides: TGTGCCAGCAGTGAAGTACTACGAAGGGATACGCAGTATTTT. Residues: CASSEVLRRDTQYF.

The sample holds a few counts of this clone. This chain connects TRBV29-1 to TRBJ2-7, with D unclear. Germline V gene lookup returns CDR1 SQVTM and CDR2 ANQGSEA. V was pared by 4 bases and J by 7 bases, with 11 bases between. The length of the CDR3 is 11 residues. The CDR3 loop is CSVVLRWEQYF. In DNA form, the CDR3 reads TGCAGCGTTGTTTTGCGATGGGAGCAGTACTTC.

The chain is built from TRBV5-1 and TRBJ2-5; D is unresolved. V lost 9 bases, J lost 1 base, and 16 bases lay in between. CDR3 length: 14 amino acids. CDR1 and CDR2 from the germline V gene are SGHRS and YFSETQ. CDR3 in amino acids: CATSRGLLQETQYF. CDR3 in DNA: TGCGCCACCTCCCGTGGGCTTCTCCAAGAGACCCAGTACTTC.

The chain carries TRBV7-9 and TRBJ1-2; 7 bases map to TRBD1. Trimming cost V 4 bases and J 3 bases; bases outside gene matches: 8. The CDR3 contains 15 residues. Germline assignment: CDR1 SEHNR and CDR2 FQNEAQ (reference sequence). CDR3 DNA: TGTGCCAGCAGCTCCCCGGGACAGAAGTACTATGGCTACACCTTC. This translates into CASSSPGQKYYGYTF.

The chain has TRBV6-5 and TRBJ1-1, with 7 nucleotides matching TRBD1. The V gene end was trimmed by 0 bases and the J gene end by 3 bases; junction bases not matched to a gene: 1. CDR3 length: 14 residues. Germline CDR1 is MNHEY and CDR2 is SVGAGI. The CDR3 loop reads CASSYSGTDTEAFF. The DNA for the CDR3 is TGTGCCAGCAGTTACTCGGGGACAGACACTGAAGCTTTCTTT.

The genes are TRBV30 and TRBJ1-2; 7 nucleotides align to TRBD1. The length of the CDR3 is 16 residues. Per germline, CDR1 GTSNPN and CDR2 SVGIG (reference sequence). V was clipped by 8 bases and J by 5 bases; unmatched bases: 20. The CDR3 sequence: CAEVDDRAVPWYGYTF. Here the CDR3 DNA reads TGTGCCGAGGTGGACGACAGGGCCGTGCCGTGGTATGGCTACACCTTC.

This chain connects TRBV19 to TRBJ1-1, with TRBD1 matching over 10 bases. The germline gives CDR1 LNHDA, CDR2 SQIVND (reference sequence). CDR3 length: 14 residues. The trim removed 7 bases at V and 3 bases at J, leaving 5 bases unmatched. For the CDR3, the DNA is TGTGCCAGTAAAGACAGGGGGCATGACACTGAAGCTTTCTTT. It specifies CASKDRGHDTEAFF. The full variable domain, its missing parts supplied by reference TRBV19 and TRBJ1-1, is DGGITQSPKYLFRKEGQNVTLSCEQNLNHDAMYWYRQDPGQGLRLIYYSQIVNDFQKGDIAEGYSVSREKKESFPLTVTSAQKNPTAFYLCASKDRGHDTEAFFGQGTRLTVV.

This chain links TRBV5-1 with TRBJ2-7; 9 nucleotides agree with TRBD1. Germline CDR1 SGHRS, CDR2 YFSETQ. The CDR3 has 13 residues. V shed 7 bases and J 0 bases; nucleotides not matched to a gene: 2. CDR3 region: CASATGGSYEQYF. The CDR3 coding sequence is TGCGCCAGCGCGACAGGGGGCTCCTACGAGCAGTACTTC.

This clone was seen a few times. The chain employs TRBV4-1 and TRBJ2-7; D ambiguous. The CDR3 has 13 residues. Germline lookup yields CDR1 MGHRA and CDR2 YSYEKL. V gave up 5 bases and J gave up 3 bases, with 11 bases separating them. CDR3 region: CASSTSGGYEQYF. DNA of the CDR3: TGCGCCAGCAGCACCTCAGGTGGCTACGAGCAGTACTTC.

The chain carries TRBV24-1 and TRBJ2-5; D may be TRBD1 (5 bases). The germline V gene has CDR1 KGHDR and CDR2 SFDVKD. CDR3 length equals 13 residues. The germline V and J ends were trimmed by 6 bases and 0 bases, with 7 bases remaining between them. The CDR3 DNA follows: TGTGCCACCAGTAAGGGGCACCAAGAGACCCAGTACTTC. This codes for CATSKGHQETQYF.